This paragraph covers one TCR beta chain sequence. Antigen unknown. The sample is drawn from a study of Graves' ophthalmopathy and Graves' hyperthyroidism. Overall study results and limits: Separation of ophthalmopathy from stable hyperthyroidism was achieved by a 13-signature model, at approximately 90% sensitivity and under 83% specificity. Most thyroid clonotypes expanded beyond 0.001 frequency were also found in blood.

This CDR3 is 14 amino acids long. V lost 1 base and J lost 2; bases outside the gene matches: 2. Germline assignment: CDR1 DFQATT and CDR2 SNEGSKA (reference sequence). Moderately to severely active ophthalmopathy under 3 months, CAS at least 3, NOSPECS at least 4. The diagnosis combined clinical symptoms, thyroxine, TRAb, thyroid ultrasound and orbital computed tomography scans. RNA transcripts yielded amplified TCR beta CDR3 regions. The library came from an HTBI-primed first-round RT-PCR and a second-round multiplex PCR. TCRdb re-derived calls from the multiplex PCR reads in MiXCR, one entry per CDR3 protein. The table shows 740,000 or so distinct CDR3 sequences, with around 40% occurring only once.

This clonotype originated in an adult man with Graves' ophthalmopathy. This chain links TRBV20-1 with TRBJ2-7; 10 bases line up with TRBD2. Sample: peripheral blood. CDR3 sequence reads: CSARVSGRAYEQYF. CDR3 bases: TGCAGTGCTAGAGTCAGCGGGAGGGCCTACGAGCAGTACTTC.